One and the same sample provided the 21 T cell receptor beta chains below, sequenced in a study of cytomegalovirus exposure and HLA in healthy donors. With 60 Vbeta and 13 Jbeta primers, the PCR was carried out. TCRdb's copy holds only in-frame clones and misses some; the assay was immunoSEQ multiplex PCR. The table includes 150,000 to 200,000 clones, around 62% detected once. What was sequenced was PBMCs. The receptors here all came from a man aged 35 to 55 in good health and CMV-seronegative.

The V gene is TRBV7-9, the J gene TRBJ1-4; no reliable D call. V lost 0 bases to trimming and J lost 5 bases, with 4 bases between them. From germline, CDR1 is SEHNR and CDR2 FQNEAQ (reference sequence). There are 13 residues in the CDR3. The CDR3 DNA reads as TGTGCCAGCAGCTTAGCCAGAAATGAAAAACTGTTTTTT. Residues: CASSLARNEKLFF.

This clone was counted a single time. The gene calls are TRBV5-1 and TRBJ2-5; D unresolved. Germline lookup yields CDR1 SGHRS and CDR2 YFSETQ. Trimming removed 0 bases from V and 7 bases from J, with 13 bases in between. The length of the CDR3 is 14 residues. The CDR3 DNA follows: TGCGCCAGCAGCTTGGTGGTGGAGACTCGGACCCAGTACTTC. It codes for CASSLVVETRTQYF. Together with reference TRBV5-1 and TRBJ2-5, the CDR3 gives the full variable domain: KAGVTQTPRYLIKTRGQQVTLSCSPISGHRSVSWYQQTPGQGLQFLFEYFSETQRNKGNFPGRFSGRQFSNSRSEMNVSTLELGDSALYLCASSLVVETRTQYFGPGTRLLVL.

The V call is TRBV7-6, the J call TRBJ2-3, with D maybe TRBD2 (5 bases). Deletions cut 3 bases from V and 2 bases from J, with 9 bases between. There are 14 residues in the CDR3. Germline loops: CDR1 SGHVS, CDR2 FNYEAQ. The CDR3 region has the DNA TGTGCCAGCAGCTTGGGGAGACCCACAGATACGCAGTATTTT. This sequence encodes CASSLGRPTDTQYF.

The CDR3 loop is CAWSVLGGVYNEQFF. The CDR3 DNA reads TGTGCCTGGAGTGTATTGGGGGGGGTTTACAATGAGCAGTTCTTC. The chain employs TRBV30 and TRBJ2-1; 7 nucleotides agree with TRBD2. The germline V gene encodes CDR1 GTSNPN and CDR2 SVGIG (reference sequence). The CDR3 has 15 amino acids. The V and J ends lost 0 bases and 4 bases, in that order; junction bases with no gene match: 6.

This clone came up a few times. The rearrangement uses TRBV5-1 and TRBJ2-4; no definite D call. Germline V gene lookup returns CDR1 SGHRS and CDR2 YFSETQ. The CDR3 consists of 12 residues. V was clipped by 2 bases and J by 5 bases, with 5 bases between them. CDR3 region: CASSFGQNIQYF. The CDR3 DNA is TGCGCCAGCAGCTTCGGTCAAAACATTCAGTACTTC.

V usage is TRBV25-1 and J usage is TRBJ1-5, with TRBD1 matching 7 bases. Germline V gene sequence: CDR1 MGHDK, CDR2 SYGVNS. J gave up 0 bases and V 8 bases, and 13 bases lay outside the gene matches. This CDR3 region has 17 residues. The CDR3 DNA is TGTGCCAGCCCAGGGGGTTGGGGTACGAATAGCAATCAGCCCCAGCATTTT. Translation gives CASPGGWGTNSNQPQHF. Together with reference TRBV25-1 and TRBJ1-5, the CDR3 gives the full variable domain: EADIYQTPRYLVIGTGKKITLECSQTMGHDKMYWYQQDPGMELHLIHYSYGVNSTEKGDLSSESTVSRIRTEHFPLTLESARPSHTSQYLCASPGGWGTNSNQPQHFGDGTRLSIL.

This sequence joins TRBV5-1 and TRBJ2-5; TRBD2 is a possible D gene (7 bases). Germline loops: CDR1 SGHRS, CDR2 YFSETQ. Deletions cut 7 bases from V and 2 bases from J, with 12 bases between. The CDR3 is made up of 13 amino acids. CDR3 sequence reads: CASYGGPQETQYF. The CDR3 coding sequence is TGCGCCAGCTACGGGGGGCCTCAAGAGACCCAGTACTTC.

The V call is TRBV29-1, the J call TRBJ1-1; 9 bases fit TRBD1. Germline CDR1 SQVTM, CDR2 ANQGSEA. The CDR3 is 14 amino acids. Trimming cost V 3 bases and J 5 bases; bases outside gene matches: 7. The CDR3 DNA reads TGCAGCGTTGACGATAGGACAGGGGTTACTGAAGCTTTCTTT. The encoded protein is CSVDDRTGVTEAFF.

This clone came up a few times. The chain has TRBV7-3 and TRBJ2-2; 7 positions match TRBD2. Germline trimming cut 5 bases from V and 5 bases from J; bases unmatched to any gene: 8. The CDR3 is 15 amino acids. Per germline, CDR1 SGHTA and CDR2 FQGTGA. The CDR3 DNA reads TGTGCCAGCAGCCTCACTAGCGATCAGACCGGGGAGCTGTTTTTT. It is translated as CASSLTSDQTGELFF. Looking up the rest from reference TRBV7-3 and TRBJ2-2 gives the full variable domain: GAGVSQTPSNKVTEKGKYVELRCDPISGHTALYWYRQSLGQGPEFLIYFQGTGAADDSGLPNDRFFAVRPEGSVSTLKIQRTERGDSAVYLCASSLTSDQTGELFFGEGSRLTVL.

The chain is built from TRBV18 and TRBJ1-2, with D perhaps TRBD1 (6 bases). Per germline, CDR1 KGHSH and CDR2 LQKENI. The CDR3 consists of 18 residues. Trimming cost V 6 bases and J 0 bases, with 23 bases left between them. The CDR3 DNA follows: TGTGCCAGCTCCCCGGACCGGACAGAAAATGTAGCTAACTATGGCTACACCTTC. Amino acids: CASSPDRTENVANYGYTF.

The chain joins TRBV14 to TRBJ1-6; D unresolved. Germline V gives CDR1 SGHDN, CDR2 FVKESK. CDR3 size: 15 residues. Trimming took 3 bases from V and 8 from J, leaving 14 bases between them. CDR3 coding DNA: TGTGCCAGCAGCCAGACTAATTTTAAGGATTCACCCCTCCACTTT. Translation: CASSQTNFKDSPLHF.

The rearrangement links TRBV5-1 to TRBJ1-1; D is ambiguous. The V gene lost 3 bases and the J gene lost 0 bases, with 12 bases spanning the gap. This CDR3 contains 15 residues. The germline gives CDR1 SGHRS, CDR2 YFSETQ. CDR3 DNA sequence: TGCGCCAGCAGCTACCAATCTACGCTGAACACTGAAGCTTTCTTT. It codes for CASSYQSTLNTEAFF.

This clone was seen only a few times. V usage is TRBV27 and J usage is TRBJ2-3; 7 positions match TRBD1. Trimming removed 5 bases from V and 0 bases from J; junction bases left unmatched: 5. Germline lookup yields CDR1 MNHEY and CDR2 SMNVEV (reference sequence). The CDR3 runs 15 residues. The DNA for the CDR3 is TGTGCCAGCAGTCCCGACAGGGTTAGCACAGATACGCAGTATTTT. Translating it yields CASSPDRVSTDTQYF.

The chain combines TRBV6-4 with TRBJ2-1; TRBD2 aligns across 7 bases. The germline V gene encodes CDR1 MRHNA and CDR2 SNTAGT. Trimming cost V 4 bases and J 6 bases; bases outside gene matches: 6. This CDR3 region has 14 residues. The CDR3 region is CASSVTGGLNEQFF. The DNA of the CDR3 is TGTGCCAGCAGTGTAACGGGGGGACTCAATGAGCAGTTCTTC.

This clone was observed a single time. The V and J genes are TRBV2 and TRBJ1-1, with 9 bases aligning to TRBD1. CDR3 length equals 15 residues. Germline V gives CDR1 SNHLY, CDR2 FYNNEI. The J segment lost 6 bases and the V segment lost 6 bases, leaving 11 bases of the junction unmatched. CDR3 DNA sequence: TGTGCCAGCAGGACACAGGGGGCGTCTTCTGCTGAAGCTTTCTTT. It yields the protein CASRTQGASSAEAFF.

This chain connects TRBV19 to TRBJ1-5; 8 nucleotides align to TRBD1. Per germline, CDR1 LNHDA and CDR2 SQIVND (reference sequence). V shed 5 bases and J 4 bases; nucleotides not matched to a gene: 7. The CDR3 is 15 amino acids. The CDR3 DNA sequence: TGTGCCAGTAGTCCCGGACAGGGAGGTAATCAGCCCCAGCATTTT. Translating it yields CASSPGQGGNQPQHF.

This clone appeared a single time. This chain links TRBV6-6 with TRBJ2-7, with 8 bases identical to TRBD1. CDR1 MNHNY and CDR2 SVGAGI come from the germline V gene (reference sequence). Trimming at V came to 6 bases and at J to 6 bases, leaving 7 bases not matched to a gene. This CDR3 comprises 13 residues. The CDR3 region has the DNA TGTGCCAGCAGCTCGGACAGGGACAGCGAGCAGTACTTC. Translation gives CASSSDRDSEQYF.

Only a few counts were recorded for this clone. V is TRBV27 and J is TRBJ1-1; the D gene is possibly TRBD1 (5 bases). Germline V gene data show CDR1 as MNHEY and CDR2 as SMNVEV (reference sequence). The CDR3 runs to 14 residues. V shed 5 bases and J shed 4 bases, with 14 bases lying between them. The CDR3 DNA reads TGTGCCAGCAGTCCGCAGGGTTTCGGCACTGAAGCTTTCTTT. This sequence encodes CASSPQGFGTEAFF.

This chain links TRBV6-5 with TRBJ1-2; D is unclear. V was shortened by 1 base and J by 2 bases, with 11 bases between the two germline ends. Germline V gene lookup returns CDR1 MNHEY and CDR2 SVGAGI. This CDR3 is built from 15 residues. CDR3 sequence reads: CASSYCSGLNYGYTF. In DNA, the CDR3 is TGTGCCAGCAGTTACTGCAGCGGGCTAAACTATGGCTACACCTTC.

DNA for the CDR3: TGCAGCGTGACCGGGACTAGCGGGAGCTTTTACGAGCAGTACTTC. Amino acids: CSVTGTSGSFYEQYF. The genes are TRBV29-1 and TRBJ2-7; TRBD2 agrees at 14 bases. Germline lookup yields CDR1 SQVTM and CDR2 ANQGSEA. Trimming took 6 bases from V and 4 from J; bases not matched to a gene: 8. CDR3 size: 15 residues.

The rearrangement links TRBV19 to TRBJ2-7; 9 positions match TRBD1. CDR1 LNHDA and CDR2 SQIVND come from the germline V gene (reference sequence). V was pared by 4 bases and J by 2 bases, with 3 bases of the junction left unmatched. The CDR3 length is 14 residues. The CDR3 here is CASSKGQGAYEQYF. The CDR3 region has the DNA TGTGCCAGTAGTAAGGGACAGGGAGCCTACGAGCAGTACTTC.